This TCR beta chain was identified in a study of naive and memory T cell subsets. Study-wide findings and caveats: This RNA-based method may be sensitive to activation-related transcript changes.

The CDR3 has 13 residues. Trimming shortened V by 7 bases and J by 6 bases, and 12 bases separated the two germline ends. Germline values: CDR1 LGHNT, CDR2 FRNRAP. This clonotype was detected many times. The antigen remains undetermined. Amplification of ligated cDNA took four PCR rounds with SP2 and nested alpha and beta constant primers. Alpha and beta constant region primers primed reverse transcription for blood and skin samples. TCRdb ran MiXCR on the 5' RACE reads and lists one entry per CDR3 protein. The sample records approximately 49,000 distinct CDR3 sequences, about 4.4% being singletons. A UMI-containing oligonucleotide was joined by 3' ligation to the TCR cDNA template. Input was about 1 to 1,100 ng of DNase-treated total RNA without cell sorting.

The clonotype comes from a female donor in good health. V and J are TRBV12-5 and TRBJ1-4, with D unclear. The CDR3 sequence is CASDPGRHEKLFF. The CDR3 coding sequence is TGTGCTAGTGACCCGGGCAGACATGAAAAACTGTTTTTT.